One sample yielded the 9 T cell receptor beta chains listed below, sequenced in a study of blood T cells in healthy people across ages. Through a sample-barcoded 5' primer and a J-beta primer mix, a second PCR was run for roughly 6 to 12 cycles. MiXCR was run by TCRdb on the 5' RACE reads, yielding one entry per CDR3 protein. The table shows some 900,000 distinct CDR3 sequences, with roughly 48% occurring only once. The material sequenced was blood. The receptors stem from a young man in good health.

This clonotype was seen a handful of times. The chain employs TRBV6-5 and TRBJ2-3; D tentatively reads TRBD1 or TRBD2 (5 bases each). This CDR3 has 13 amino acids. Germline lookup yields CDR1 MNHEY and CDR2 SVGAGI. Trimming pared 6 bases from V and 2 bases from J, leaving 9 bases between. CDR3 sequence: CASRRDLTDTQYF. CDR3 DNA sequence: TGTGCCAGCAGAAGGGACCTCACAGATACGCAGTATTTT.

This sequence joins TRBV7-8 and TRBJ2-1; D is perhaps TRBD2 (6 bases). The CDR3 contains 17 residues. Germline values: CDR1 SGHVS, CDR2 FQNEAQ. With 5 bases removed from V and 2 bases from J, the gap between germline ends came to 19 bases. CDR3 coding DNA: TGTGCCAGCAGCCGTAATTCGGGAGCGCTGCCCTACAATGAGCAGTTCTTC. Its translation is CASSRNSGALPYNEQFF.

Details on this clonotype: A much larger clone sits a single nucleotide away, making a read error possible. This chain joins TRBV5-1 and TRBJ2-5; unclear D gene. The CDR3 has 13 amino acids. The germline V gene encodes CDR1 SGHRS and CDR2 YFSETQ. Trimming took 0 bases from V and 11 from J, leaving 14 bases between them. The CDR3: CASSLEIQSQQYF. The CDR3 DNA reads as TGCGCCAGCAGCTTGGAGATACAGTCCCAGCAGTACTTC.

The J gene is TRBJ2-3, the V gene TRBV7-2, with 12 bases fitting TRBD2. Per the germline V gene, CDR1 is SGHTA and CDR2 is FQGNSA. The length of the CDR3 is 15 residues. V was pared by 7 bases and J by 6 bases, with 8 bases of the junction left unmatched. CDR3 nucleotides: TGTGCCAGCAACCCACGACTAGCGGGGGTCGATACGCAGTATTTT. Amino acid sequence: CASNPRLAGVDTQYF.

This clonotype was counted a few times. The V and J genes are TRBV20-1 and TRBJ2-7; possibly TRBD1 for D (7 bases). Looked up from germline, CDR1 is DFQATT and CDR2 is SNEGSKA (reference sequence). The CDR3 is 13 residues long. The ends were cut back, 6 bases at V and 0 bases at J, with 12 bases in the middle. The CDR3 DNA reads TGCAGTGCAGGGGGGACAGCCTCCTACGAGCAGTACTTC. Encoded protein: CSAGGTASYEQYF.

This chain connects TRBV24-1 to TRBJ2-1; either TRBD1 or TRBD2 may supply D (5 bases each). The CDR3 totals 13 residues. The ends were cut back, 9 bases at V and 4 bases at J, with 12 bases in the middle. Germline CDR1 and CDR2: KGHDR and SFDVKD. The CDR3 DNA is TGTGCCACCGGGACGAAGTCGTACAATGAGCAGTTCTTC. Amino acids: CATGTKSYNEQFF.

The chain combines TRBV28 with TRBJ2-1; 8 bases align to TRBD1. This CDR3 comprises 13 residues. Germline lookup yields CDR1 MDHEN and CDR2 SYDVKM. V lost 4 bases, J lost 6 bases, and 2 bases stayed unmatched. The CDR3 DNA reads as TGTGCCAGCAGTTCTGGACAGGGCAATGAGCAGTTCTTC. It is translated as CASSSGQGNEQFF.

V gene TRBV27 combines with J gene TRBJ2-5; 11 bases align to TRBD2. The J call may be wrong; the DNA end is better matched by TRBJ2-7. From germline, CDR1 is MNHEY and CDR2 SMNVEV (reference sequence). CDR3 length: 16 residues. DNA of the CDR3: TGTGCCAGCAGTTCACTTCCGGGACTAGCGGACTACGAGCAGTACTTC. The encoded protein is CASSSLPGLADYEQYF.

Here the CDR3 DNA reads TGCAGTGCTACGGGCGGGGGAACCTACGAGCAGTACTTC. This encodes CSATGGGTYEQYF. The chain employs TRBV20-1 and TRBJ2-7; 7 bases fit TRBD2. V was clipped by 4 bases and J by 2 bases; unmatched bases: 5. Looked up from germline, CDR1 is DFQATT and CDR2 is SNEGSKA (reference sequence). This CDR3 region has 13 residues.